These 21 T cell receptor beta chains were all obtained from the same sample, sequenced in a study of blood T cells in healthy people across ages. The use of a sample-barcoded 5' primer and a J-beta primer mix characterized a second PCR of roughly 6 to 12 cycles. One entry per CDR3 protein results from TCRdb running MiXCR on the 5' RACE reads. The table records approximately 800,000 distinct CDR3 sequences, approximately 55% of them present only once. The sample consisted of blood. These receptors were collected from a man older than 75 in good health.

The V and J genes are TRBV12-3 or TRBV12-4 and TRBJ1-1; D is unresolved. The CDR3 loop spans 15 amino acids. V was trimmed by 5 bases and J by 4 bases, leaving 17 bases between them. CDR3 sequence (DNA): TGTGCCAGCAGTAATACAGCTACCGAGGGCACTGAAGCTTTCTTT. Its protein product is CASSNTATEGTEAFF.

This clonotype was observed once. This rearrangement joins TRBV30 to TRBJ2-3; TRBD1 matches at 9 bases. The J segment lost 14 bases and the V segment lost 3 bases, leaving 9 bases of the junction unmatched. The CDR3 is 12 residues long. Germline V gives CDR1 GTSNPN, CDR2 SVGIG (reference sequence). The CDR3 protein is CAWRTGGRYAYF. CDR3 DNA: TGTGCCTGGAGAACAGGGGGCAGATACGCGTATTTT. Looking up the rest from reference TRBV30 and TRBJ2-3 gives the full variable domain: SQTIHQWPATLVQPVGSPLSLECTVEGTSNPNLYWYRQAAGRGLQLLFYSVGIGQISSEVPQNLSASRPQDRQFILSSKKLLLSDSGFYLCAWRTGGRYAYFGPGTRLTVL.

J is TRBJ1-1 and V is TRBV29-1; D not certain. This CDR3 contains 11 residues. V lost 2 bases to trimming and J lost 7 bases, with 8 bases between them. CDR1 and CDR2 (germline): SQVTM, ANQGSEA. The CDR3 DNA sequence: TGCAGCGTTGAATTCGGGTATGAAGCTTTCTTT. Its protein product is CSVEFGYEAFF.

The chain uses TRBV20-1 and TRBJ1-4; 8 positions match TRBD1. The CDR3 is made up of 13 amino acids. V shed 3 bases, J shed 8 bases, and the junction held 5 bases outside the gene matches. Germline values: CDR1 DFQATT, CDR2 SNEGSKA (reference sequence). CDR3: CSASSGTGEKLFF. Written as DNA, the CDR3 is TGCAGTGCTAGCTCCGGGACAGGAGAAAAACTGTTTTTT.

This clonotype was detected only a few times. This chain uses TRBV27 with TRBJ2-7; no clear D gene. Trimming pared 6 bases from V and 3 bases from J, leaving 15 bases between. Germline CDR1 reads MNHEY; CDR2 reads SMNVEV (reference sequence). The CDR3 runs to 14 residues. The CDR3 DNA reads as TGTGCCAGCAGCCGTGGGTCGACGGGCTACGAGCAGTACTTC. It encodes CASSRGSTGYEQYF.

This clonotype was picked up one time. At one end, the junction sequence differs from germline, possibly due to a read error. The rearrangement joins TRBV2 to TRBJ1-2, with D uncertain. The CDR3 is 13 amino acids. Germline CDR1 and CDR2: SNHLY and FYNNEI. CDR3 in DNA: TGTGTCAGCAGTGAGGGAGAATACTATGGCTACACCTTC. Translating gives CVSSEGEYYGYTF. The variable domain in full, completed from reference TRBV2 and TRBJ1-2, reads EPEVTQTPSHQVTQMGQEVILRCVPISNHLYFYWYRQILGQKVEFLVSFYNNEISEKSEIFDDQFSVERPDGSNFTLKIRSTKLEDSAMYFCVSSEGEYYGYTFGSGTRLTVV.

Notes on this clonotype: The DNA is left out, because the CDR3 cannot be placed on it with certainty; the CDR3 is given as TCRdb lists it. This chain joins TRBV7-2 and TRBJ2-3; TRBD2, as called in the table, went unchecked against the DNA. The CDR3 totals 19 residues, both ends included. The germline V gene has CDR1 SGHTA and CDR2 FQGNSA. The CDR3 is CASSLVASGSPPLPDTRYF.

The CDR3 DNA sequence: TGTGCCAGCAGCTCCGAAGGCGGCGCCAATGAGCAGTTCTTC. Protein sequence: CASSSEGGANEQFF. This chain joins TRBV7-9 and TRBJ2-1; no definite D call. The V end lost 4 bases, the J end lost 6 bases, and 13 bases lay between the germline ends. This CDR3 spans 14 amino acids. Germline CDR1 reads SEHNR; CDR2 reads FQNEAQ (reference sequence).

This clonotype was counted only a few times. The chain is built from TRBV20-1 and TRBJ2-1; possibly TRBD1 or TRBD2 for D (5 bases each). The CDR3 covers 14 residues. Trimming left V 5 bases short and J 2 bases short, with 13 bases between. Germline CDR1 is DFQATT and CDR2 is SNEGSKA (reference sequence). The CDR3 DNA follows: TGCAGTGCTTCCTGGGACGCCGCCTACAATGAGCAGTTCTTC. This sequence encodes CSASWDAAYNEQFF.

The rearrangement uses TRBV5-6 and TRBJ2-6, with 8 nucleotides matching TRBD1. Germline CDR1 reads SGHDT; CDR2 reads YYEEEE. Trimming removed 0 bases from V and 1 base from J; junction bases left unmatched: 6. The CDR3 is made up of 18 amino acids. CDR3 DNA: TGTGCCAGCAGCTTGGTGGACAGGGACGAGTCTGGGGCCAACGTCCTGACTTTC. Residues: CASSLVDRDESGANVLTF.

The J gene is TRBJ1-4, the V gene TRBV5-1, with D hard to call. Germline V lookup: CDR1 SGHRS, CDR2 YFSETQ. The CDR3 length is 13 residues. Between the trimmed V and J ends, which lost 0 bases and 13 bases, there was a span of 13 bases. The CDR3 protein is CASSLETVGRLFF. The CDR3 DNA reads as TGCGCCAGCAGCTTGGAAACAGTCGGGAGACTGTTTTTT. The variable domain in full, completed from reference TRBV5-1 and TRBJ1-4, reads KAGVTQTPRYLIKTRGQQVTLSCSPISGHRSVSWYQQTPGQGLQFLFEYFSETQRNKGNFPGRFSGRQFSNSRSEMNVSTLELGDSALYLCASSLETVGRLFFGSGTQLSVL.

The chain has TRBV6-1 and TRBJ2-1; 15 bases match TRBD2. Germline V lookup: CDR1 MNHNS, CDR2 SASEGT. V gave up 7 bases and J gave up 10 bases; unmatched junction bases: 5. The CDR3 has 14 residues. The CDR3 spells CASKGLAGGSEQFF. The CDR3 nucleotides are TGTGCCAGCAAGGGACTAGCGGGAGGCTCCGAGCAGTTCTTC.

There are a few counts of this clonotype. The chain links TRBV10-3 to TRBJ1-1, with D maybe TRBD1 (6 bases). This CDR3 region has 12 residues. Trimming removed 11 bases from V and 0 bases from J, with 10 bases in between. From germline, CDR1 is ENHRY and CDR2 SYGVKD. CDR3 sequence (DNA): TGTGCCGTCGGACAGTTGAACACTGAAGCTTTCTTT. Protein sequence: CAVGQLNTEAFF.

The chain employs TRBV11-2 and TRBJ1-4, with D perhaps matching TRBD1 (5 bases). This CDR3 is built from 15 residues. Trimming removed 5 bases from V and 3 bases from J, with 13 bases in between. The germline V gene has CDR1 SGHAT and CDR2 FQNNGV. The CDR3 nucleotides are TGTGCCAGCAGCCCTTCGGGGCCCCCTAATGAAAAACTGTTTTTT. It is translated as CASSPSGPPNEKLFF.

This clonotype was detected only a few times. This chain links TRBV4-1 with TRBJ2-1; D may be TRBD2 (6 bases). CDR1 is MGHRA and CDR2 is YSYEKL in the germline V gene. The ends were cut back, 1 base at V and 8 bases at J, with 21 bases in the middle. The CDR3 loop spans 17 amino acids. CDR3 coding DNA: TGCGCCAGCAGCCAAGCTTCGCCATTGGGGCGGGACTATGAGCAGTTCTTC. Amino acids: CASSQASPLGRDYEQFF.

V usage is TRBV28 and J usage is TRBJ2-7; D remains ambiguous. The DNA end lines up better with TRBJ2-5; the J call may be wrong. The CDR3 is made up of 15 amino acids. In germline, CDR1 is MDHEN, CDR2 SYDVKM. The CDR3 loop reads CASSLYHTGPETQYF. CDR3 nucleotides: TGTGCCAGCAGTTTATACCACACGGGCCCAGAGACCCAGTACTTC.

The chain employs TRBV12-3 or TRBV12-4 and TRBJ1-1; D remains unclear. V shed 6 bases and J shed 1 base, with 18 bases lying between them. The CDR3 consists of 16 residues. The CDR3 DNA sequence: TGTGCCAGCAGCTTCAGCCTAGGCAGCCGGAACACTGAAGCTTTCTTT. This codes for CASSFSLGSRNTEAFF.

This clonotype has just a few counts. The chain has TRBV20-1 and TRBJ1-2; tentative D call: TRBD1 (5 bases). From germline, CDR1 is DFQATT and CDR2 SNEGSKA (reference sequence). This CDR3 contains 15 residues. Trimming shortened V by 6 bases and J by 0 bases, and 17 bases separated the two germline ends. CDR3 sequence (DNA): TGCAGTGCCGCTCCCCCGGGGGAAACTAACTATGGCTACACCTTC. Residues: CSAAPPGETNYGYTF.

A few counts support this clonotype. In DNA form, the CDR3 reads TGCAGCGTTGCGGGGCAGCGCGACTACGAGCAGTACTTC. As protein: CSVAGQRDYEQYF. The J gene is TRBJ2-7, the V gene TRBV29-1; the D gene could be TRBD1 or TRBD2 (5 bases each). The CDR3 is 13 amino acids. V lost 4 bases and J lost 3, with 13 bases in between. Germline V lookup: CDR1 SQVTM, CDR2 ANQGSEA.

The J gene is TRBJ2-1, the V gene TRBV27; 8 nucleotides match TRBD1. Trimming cost V 6 bases and J 0 bases; bases outside gene matches: 7. Germline values: CDR1 MNHEY, CDR2 SMNVEV (reference sequence). CDR3 size: 16 residues. The CDR3 region is CASRRTGPSSYNEQFF. Here the CDR3 DNA reads TGTGCCAGCAGAAGGACAGGGCCGAGCTCCTACAATGAGCAGTTCTTC.

This clonotype was seen at least ten times. The rearrangement joins TRBV28 to TRBJ2-7, with D uncertain. V gave up 1 base and J gave up 3 bases, with 4 bases separating them. There are 12 residues in the CDR3. The germline gives CDR1 MDHEN, CDR2 SYDVKM. In DNA form, the CDR3 reads TGTGCCAGCAGTTTATACGGCTACGAGCAGTACTTC. Translation gives CASSLYGYEQYF.